This TCR beta chain stems from a study of blood T cell repertoires in COVID-19. The protocol was immunoSEQ multiplex PCR, while the TCRdb copy is restricted to in-frame clones and leaves out a portion. In the table there are 350,000 to 400,000 clones, 88% of which are singletons. Symptom resolution, clearance, or two negative PCRs marked donors in Cohort 3 as recovered. Between the trimmed V and J ends, which lost 5 bases and 1 base, there was a span of 12 bases. From germline, CDR1 is SGHAT and CDR2 FQNNGV. CDR3 length equals 14 residues. Sequencing used PBMCs or T cells enriched from blood (not recorded which). The chain carries TRBV11-2 and TRBJ2-7, with D perhaps matching TRBD1 (6 bases). The TCR comes from a woman aged 18-29 years who had recovered from COVID-19. The CDR3 DNA reads as TGTGCCAGCAGCCCGGACAGCTATTCCTACGAGCAGTACTTC. This translates into CASSPDSYSYEQYF.